This T cell receptor beta chain was recorded in a study of T cell responses to AZD1222 COVID-19 vaccine (dated by TCRdb to the early 2020s). Notes on the research overall: A total of just over 230 trial participants underwent TCR sequencing, of whom some 210 received two doses of AZD1222 and 26 received two doses of the MenACWY control vaccine. Enrollment into the trials was organized by age into subgroups of 18-55, 56-69 and 70-plus years, and those subgroups contained roughly 140, 27 and 60 TCR-sequenced participants, respectively. The study at large found these results: Conclusions about previously exposed vaccinees are limited because only five or six AZD1222 recipients were SARS-CoV-2 seropositive at baseline. Epitopes outside the regions mutated in the B.1.351 and B.1.1.7 variants were reportedly recognized by nearly half of the unique spike-specific TCRs. Spike-specific TCR breadth and depth rose significantly after two AZD1222 doses compared with day 0 and with MenACWY recipients. Participants were mostly white British and included more females than males, and it was suggested by the authors that clonal diversity may have been underestimated. No day 14 peak-response samples were available, so repertoires were characterized only after the peak T cell response. Vaccine-associated CD4 TCRs spanned the whole spike protein, with dominant responses in regions 160-218 and 743-854. The 56-69-year group was small, and its depth increase did not reach significance, likely because of low power.

The CDR3 regions of human TCRbeta chains were analyzed by immunosequencing. The authors processed their data as follows. Repertoire TCRs were checked for matches against a reference library of SARS-CoV-2-specific TCRs that had been generated using the MIRA antigen-specificity platform. Breadth was defined as the fraction of unique TCRs that were SARS-CoV-2-associated, and depth was defined as the fraction of total T cells that were SARS-CoV-2-associated. Each spike-specific TCR was assigned to its reactive spike region and to a CD4 or CD8 class using the MIRA data. Log10-transformed breadth and depth values were compared by one-way ANOVA with Sidak's multiple comparisons tests. TCRdb took this table from immuneACCESS and kept in-frame rearrangements with V and J called. Such tables lack part of the clones; where checked against another copy, unresolved V genes explain under half of the gap, and the rest is unexplained. The D gene and trimming were derived from the DNA, and the V and J assignments and clone size from that table. In all, the sample holds under 95,000 clones, and 85% to 90% of those were seen once. The ten largest clonotypes hold more than 1.2% of the sample.

A note on this clone: Its antigen is not yet known. Base-call qualities are not available, and no considerably larger clone is one nucleotide away.

The germline V gene (reference sequence) gives CDR1 as SGHNT and CDR2 as YYREEE. There are 13 amino acids in the CDR3, from cysteine to phenylalanine inclusive. Only CDR3 DNA is held: 39 bases, read in frame from base 1. The junction carries 12 bases between V and J, which are trimmed by 3 bases and 6 bases respectively. The sample's time point label is to be understood as: about 28 days (+/-7) after the second vaccine dose. Because spike-specific TCR depth and breadth did not differ between the two schedules, AZD1222 recipients who got a second dose at roughly 4 weeks were pooled with those who got a second dose at roughly 12 weeks. Vaccinee samples came from UK trials COV001 and COV002, including a single-blind randomized controlled phase 2/3 trial of AZD1222 (ChAdOx1 nCoV-19) in healthy adults. For TCRbeta chain sequencing, PBMC samples from trial participants were taken at day 0 and at day 28 after the second dose.

The material was peripheral blood, obtained 28 days after the second AZD1222 dose. This TCR derives from an adult who received the AZD1222 COVID-19 vaccine. The rearranged segments are TRBV5-4 and TRBJ1-2; tentative D gene TRBD1, with 5 bases matching. This receptor has the CDR3 CASSWTPGNGYTF. The nucleotides read TGTGCCAGCAGCTGGACACCGGGGAATGGCTACACCTTC.